This T cell receptor (beta chain) came from a study of cytomegalovirus exposure and HLA in healthy donors. Broader study findings: There was a cluster of highly shared sequence variants that was likely a sequencing artifact. Among TCR sequences, most were rare, though some public TCRs appeared in many donors.

Notes on this clone: Its specificity is unknown.

The ends lost 5 bases at V and 0 bases at J; junction bases unmatched: 5. The CDR3 is 17 amino acids. Per the germline V gene, CDR1 is SGHNT and CDR2 is YENEEA. Use of 60 Vbeta and 13 Jbeta primers characterized the PCR. Measured with immunoSEQ multiplex PCR; TCRdb has only the in-frame clones, and not every one. The sample consists of 95,000 or so clones, roughly three quarters of them appearing once. Sequencing input: PBMCs. The rearrangement uses TRBV11-3 and TRBJ2-2, with 11 bases that match TRBD2. The receptor's source is a woman in her thirties or forties in good health and CMV-seronegative. The CDR3 bases are TGTGCCAGCAGCGCCCCGGGACTAGCGGCGAACACCGGGGAGCTGTTTTTT. Protein product: CASSAPGLAANTGELFF.